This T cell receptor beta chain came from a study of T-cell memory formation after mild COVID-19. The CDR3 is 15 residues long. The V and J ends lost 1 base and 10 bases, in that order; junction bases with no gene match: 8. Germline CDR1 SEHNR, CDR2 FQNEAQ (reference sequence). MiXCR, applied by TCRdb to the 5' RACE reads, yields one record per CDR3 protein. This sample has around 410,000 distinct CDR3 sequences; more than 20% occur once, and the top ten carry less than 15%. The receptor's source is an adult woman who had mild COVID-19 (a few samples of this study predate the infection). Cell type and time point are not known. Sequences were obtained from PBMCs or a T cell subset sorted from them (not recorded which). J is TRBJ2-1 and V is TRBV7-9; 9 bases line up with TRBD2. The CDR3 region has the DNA TGTGCCAGCAGCTTAGAGGCTAGCGGGACTCCCGAGCAGTTCTTC. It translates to CASSLEASGTPEQFF.